The 26 T cell receptor beta chains below come from one sample, sequenced in a study of CD8 T cells in Susac syndrome. With random hexamers, 0.5 to 1 ug RNA was reverse transcribed. From the immunoSEQ multiplex PCR reads, TCRdb called clonotypes with MiXCR, one entry per CDR3 protein. The sample has 180,000 or so distinct CDR3 sequences, roughly 94% seen once. The sample comprised CD4+ T cells from PBMCs. The receptors come from a human donor with Susac syndrome.

In nucleotides, the CDR3 is TGCGCCAGCAGCTCCGGACAGGGCTCTGGCTACACCTTC. Amino acid sequence: CASSSGQGSGYTF. V usage is TRBV5-1 and J usage is TRBJ1-2; 8 nucleotides agree with TRBD1. Germline values: CDR1 SGHRS, CDR2 YFSETQ. The CDR3 is 13 amino acids. The ends lost 3 bases at V and 7 bases at J; junction bases unmatched: 5.

The rearrangement joins TRBV5-1 to TRBJ2-5; weak D call: TRBD1 (5 bases). Trimming cost V 4 bases and J 9 bases, with 25 bases left between them. Germline V CDR1 and CDR2: SGHRS, YFSETQ. The CDR3 has 16 residues. CDR3 nucleotide sequence: TGCGCCAGCAGCCTGGGTACCGATCTCCAGATAGGGGCCCAGTACTTC. Amino acid sequence: CASSLGTDLQIGAQYF.

This chain links TRBV15 with TRBJ2-3; D is perhaps TRBD2 (5 bases). CDR3 size: 15 residues. Trimming stripped 0 bases from V and 3 bases from J, with 10 bases between. Germline loops: CDR1 LNHNV, CDR2 YYDKDF (reference sequence). The chain's CDR3 is CATSREIARTDTQYF. CDR3 nucleotides: TGTGCCACCAGCAGAGAGATAGCGCGAACAGATACGCAGTATTTT.

This rearrangement joins TRBV30 to TRBJ2-7; TRBD1 matches at 8 bases. This CDR3 comprises 13 residues. V dropped 3 bases and J dropped 2; count of bases not matched to a gene: 3. Per germline, CDR1 GTSNPN and CDR2 SVGIG (reference sequence). The CDR3 here is CAWRRTGTYEQYF. The CDR3 coding sequence is TGTGCCTGGAGGAGGACAGGGACCTACGAGCAGTACTTC. Together with reference TRBV30 and TRBJ2-7, the CDR3 gives the full variable domain: SQTIHQWPATLVQPVGSPLSLECTVEGTSNPNLYWYRQAAGRGLQLLFYSVGIGQISSEVPQNLSASRPQDRQFILSSKKLLLSDSGFYLCAWRRTGTYEQYFGPGTRLTVT.

The CDR3: CASRVPGTGETGELFF. The CDR3 nucleotides are TGTGCCAGCAGGGTTCCCGGGACAGGGGAAACCGGGGAGCTGTTTTTT. This chain uses TRBV6-6 with TRBJ2-2; 10 nucleotides agree with TRBD1. Trimming removed 6 bases from V and 5 bases from J; junction bases left unmatched: 9. The CDR3 consists of 16 residues. CDR1 and CDR2 (germline): MNHNY, SVGAGI (reference sequence).

The V gene is TRBV9, the J gene TRBJ2-3, with D perhaps matching TRBD1 (6 bases). Germline V lookup: CDR1 SGDLS, CDR2 YYNGEE. This CDR3 spans 14 amino acids. Between the trimmed V and J ends, which lost 3 bases and 2 bases, there was a span of 10 bases. The CDR3 protein is CASSAGTNTDTQYF. The CDR3 DNA is TGTGCCAGCAGCGCCGGGACAAACACAGATACGCAGTATTTT. The entire variable domain, with the rest obtained from reference TRBV9 and TRBJ2-3, is as follows: DSGVTQTPKHLITATGQRVTLRCSPRSGDLSVYWYQQSLDQGLQFLIQYYNGEERAKGNILERFSAQQFPDLHSELNLSSLELGDSALYFCASSAGTNTDTQYFGPGTRLTVL.

A note on this clonotype: An end of the junction differs from the germline gene, which may be a read error. J is TRBJ1-1 and V is TRBV6-5, with a possible D match to TRBD1 (6 bases). The CDR3 is 12 residues long. The germline gives CDR1 MNHEY, CDR2 SVGAGI. Here the CDR3 DNA reads TGTGCCAGCGGTGACCGGGACACCGAAGCTTTCTTT. Protein product: CASGDRDTEAFF.

The gene calls are TRBV7-2 and TRBJ2-3; D uncertain. V was clipped by 3 bases and J by 6 bases, with 7 bases between them. The germline V gene encodes CDR1 SGHTA and CDR2 FQGNSA. The CDR3 has 12 residues. CDR3 protein: CASSFLRDTQYF. The CDR3, as DNA: TGTGCCAGCAGCTTCCTACGGGATACGCAGTATTTT.

In nucleotides, the CDR3 is TGTGCCAGCAGTGACAGGGGGACGGTTGGCGGCTACACCTTC. Translation: CASSDRGTVGGYTF. The chain couples TRBV6-4 to TRBJ1-2, with D possibly TRBD1 on 6 matching bases. The germline V gene encodes CDR1 MRHNA and CDR2 SNTAGT. This CDR3 has 14 amino acids. Trimming cost V 2 bases and J 8 bases, with 15 bases left between them.

The rearrangement uses TRBV30 and TRBJ1-2; no firm D call. From germline, CDR1 is GTSNPN and CDR2 SVGIG (reference sequence). The V and J ends lost 2 bases and 7 bases respectively, with 11 bases between them. CDR3 length: 12 amino acids. In DNA form, the CDR3 reads TGTGCCTGGAGTCTCACTCGAATTGGCTACACCTTC. Residues: CAWSLTRIGYTF. Complete variable domain (other parts from reference TRBV30 and TRBJ1-2): SQTIHQWPATLVQPVGSPLSLECTVEGTSNPNLYWYRQAAGRGLQLLFYSVGIGQISSEVPQNLSASRPQDRQFILSSKKLLLSDSGFYLCAWSLTRIGYTFGSGTRLTVV.

The V call is TRBV4-3, the J call TRBJ2-1; 7 bases agree with TRBD1. V shed 4 bases, J shed 7 bases, and the junction held 7 bases outside the gene matches. The length of the CDR3 is 14 residues. Germline V gene lookup returns CDR1 LGHNA and CDR2 YSLEER. The CDR3 bases are TGCGCCAGCAGCCCGGGACAGTCAAGGAATGAGCAGTTCTTC. It translates to CASSPGQSRNEQFF.

This chain links TRBV2 with TRBJ2-7, with D perhaps TRBD2 (5 bases). Germline V lookup: CDR1 SNHLY, CDR2 FYNNEI. This CDR3 is built from 14 residues. V was shortened by 6 bases and J by 0 bases, with 12 bases between the two germline ends. CDR3 bases: TGTGCCAGCAGGTCCGGGGAAGGCTCCTACGAGCAGTACTTC. Translation gives CASRSGEGSYEQYF.

The chain links TRBV7-2 to TRBJ2-5; TRBD2 matches 11 bases. CDR3 length: 15 residues. J lost 4 bases, V lost 5 bases, and 6 bases had no gene match. Germline assignment: CDR1 SGHTA and CDR2 FQGNSA. The CDR3, as DNA: TGTGCCAGCAGCGACTTGGGGACTAGCGGAGAGACCCAGTACTTC. This gives the protein CASSDLGTSGETQYF.

The chain is built from TRBV19 and TRBJ2-5, with TRBD2 matching 12 bases. Germline-derived CDR1 and CDR2 are LNHDA and SQIVND (reference sequence). This CDR3 has 14 amino acids. Trimming removed 7 bases from V and 4 bases from J; junction bases left unmatched: 4. CDR3 protein: CASIQTSGGETQYF. Here the CDR3 DNA reads TGTGCCAGTATCCAGACTAGCGGGGGAGAGACCCAGTACTTC.

This chain joins TRBV7-9 and TRBJ2-2; possible D gene TRBD1, 6 bases. Germline assignment: CDR1 SEHNR and CDR2 FQNEAQ (reference sequence). Trimming removed 10 bases at V and 4 bases at J, with 16 bases between. This CDR3 comprises 14 residues. CDR3 protein: CATNQGRATGELFF. The CDR3 DNA reads TGTGCCACGAATCAGGGGCGAGCCACCGGGGAGCTGTTTTTT. Variable domain in full (rest from reference TRBV7-9 and TRBJ2-2): DTGVSQNPRHKITKRGQNVTFRCDPISEHNRLYWYRQTLGQGPEFLTYFQNEAQLEKSRLLSDRFSAERPKGSFSTLEIQRTEQGDSAMYLCATNQGRATGELFFGEGSRLTVL.

The chain links TRBV11-2 to TRBJ2-3, with D possibly TRBD2 on 6 matching bases. This CDR3 contains 16 residues. The V end was cut by 4 bases, the J end by 0 bases, with 14 bases between. Germline-derived CDR1 and CDR2 are SGHAT and FQNNGV. The CDR3 bases are TGTGCCAGCAGCTCCCGGTTGCGGGGAAGCACAGATACGCAGTATTTT. The encoded protein is CASSSRLRGSTDTQYF. Complete variable domain (other parts from reference TRBV11-2 and TRBJ2-3): EAGVAQSPRYKIIEKRQSVAFWCNPISGHATLYWYQQILGQGPKLLIQFQNNGVVDDSQLPKDRFSAERLKGVDSTLKIQPAKLEDSAVYLCASSSRLRGSTDTQYFGPGTRLTVL.

The chain couples TRBV28 to TRBJ2-6; D is undetermined. The CDR3 is 17 amino acids. Germline values: CDR1 MDHEN, CDR2 SYDVKM. Trimming removed 3 bases from V and 0 bases from J, with 12 bases in between. CDR3 sequence (DNA): TGTGCCAGCAGTTTTTGGGCCACATCCTCTGGGGCCAACGTCCTGACTTTC. Translation: CASSFWATSSGANVLTF.

The chain uses TRBV12-3 or TRBV12-4 and TRBJ1-1; 7 bases match TRBD1. With V trimmed by 4 bases and J by 0 bases, 5 bases remained unmatched. The CDR3 spans 15 residues. CDR3 in amino acids: CASSSPDRMNTEAFF. The CDR3 DNA reads as TGTGCCAGCAGTTCACCGGACAGGATGAACACTGAAGCTTTCTTT.

V usage is TRBV12-3 or TRBV12-4 and J usage is TRBJ1-2, with D unresolved. This CDR3 has 11 amino acids. Trimming took 8 bases from V and 6 from J, leaving 10 bases between them. This CDR3 is CASSTSHGYTF. The CDR3 coding sequence is TGTGCCAGCTCAACAAGCCATGGCTACACCTTC.

This chain connects TRBV29-1 to TRBJ2-5, with 8 positions matching TRBD1. With V trimmed by 2 bases and J by 7 bases, 12 bases remained unmatched. The CDR3 contains 15 residues. In germline, CDR1 is SQVTM, CDR2 ANQGSEA. The CDR3 DNA reads as TGCAGCGTTGAACTGTTTGCCAGGGGGCAGGGGACCCAGTACTTC. This encodes CSVELFARGQGTQYF.

This rearrangement joins TRBV30 to TRBJ2-1; D perhaps matches TRBD2 (5 bases). The length of the CDR3 is 13 residues. Deletions cut 4 bases from V and 9 bases from J, with 16 bases between. Looked up from germline, CDR1 is GTSNPN and CDR2 is SVGIG (reference sequence). This chain's CDR3 is CAWTWLGGGEQFF. CDR3 coding DNA: TGTGCCTGGACTTGGCTAGGAGGTGGTGAGCAGTTCTTC.

This clonotype was detected once. CDR3 bases: TGTGCCACCCATGACAGGGGTCGTCAGCCCCAGCATTTT. It codes for CATHDRGRQPQHF. This sequence joins TRBV10-3 and TRBJ1-5; 8 bases are shared with TRBD1. Unmatched junction bases numbered 8, after V lost 10 bases and J lost 6 bases. Germline CDR1 ENHRY, CDR2 SYGVKD. The CDR3 loop spans 13 amino acids.

This chain links TRBV12-3 or TRBV12-4 with TRBJ1-1; tentatively, D is TRBD1 (5 bases). This CDR3 contains 14 residues. V lost 5 bases, J lost 1 base, and 11 bases lay in between. The CDR3 region is CASSRDGQNTEAFF. CDR3 sequence (DNA): TGTGCCAGCAGTCGAGACGGACAGAACACTGAAGCTTTCTTT.

Turning to this clonotype: At one end the junction does not follow the germline gene, possibly because of a read error. The chain combines TRBV6-5 with TRBJ1-3; no definite D call. The CDR3 length is 14 residues. Germline loops: CDR1 MNHEY, CDR2 SVGAGI. The CDR3 DNA follows: TGTGCCAGCAGCCAAAGGGCTTCTGGAAGCACCATATATTTT. Translated, it gives CASSQRASGSTIYF.

The J gene is TRBJ1-6, the V gene TRBV7-3; D possibly corresponds to TRBD1 (6 bases). Trimming cost V 3 bases and J 8 bases, with 17 bases left between them. CDR1 is SGHTA, CDR2 FQGTGA, per germline. CDR3 length equals 16 residues. CDR3 coding DNA: TGTGCCAGCAGCTTGCGGGGGGCGGGATGGGATTCACCCCTCCACTTT. Translation gives CASSLRGAGWDSPLHF.

In its sample, this clonotype was seen once. The chain recombines TRBV7-9 with TRBJ2-5; D is perhaps TRBD2 (6 bases). Germline V gives CDR1 SEHNR, CDR2 FQNEAQ (reference sequence). Trimming removed 2 bases at V and 1 base at J, with 14 bases between. The CDR3 covers 16 residues. For the CDR3, the DNA is TGTGCCAGCAGCTTAAGGAGGGAACCACGCCAAGAGACCCAGTACTTC. Amino acids: CASSLRREPRQETQYF.